The 19 T cell receptor beta chains below were found in one sample sequenced in a study of blood T cell repertoires in COVID-19. Sequencing used immunoSEQ multiplex PCR; TCRdb keeps in-frame clones, though not all of them. The top ten hold roughly 1.4% of the sample, which has approximately 250,000 clones, 84% seen once. The sample taken for sequencing was peripheral blood. The receptors were sampled from a middle-aged woman who had recovered from COVID-19.

This chain links TRBV3-1 (or the pseudogene TRBV3-2) with TRBJ1-1, with a weak D call TRBD1 (5 bases). CDR3 length: 14 amino acids. Germline CDR1 LGHDT, CDR2 YNNKEL (reference sequence). Trimming shortened V by 5 bases and J by 2 bases, and 12 bases separated the two germline ends. The CDR3 region is CASSATATNTEAFF. As DNA, the CDR3 is TGTGCCAGCAGCGCGACAGCCACTAACACTGAAGCTTTCTTT.

This clone was detected a few times. The rearrangement links TRBV9 to TRBJ2-1; D perhaps matches TRBD1 (5 bases). The CDR3 consists of 16 residues. Trimming pared 0 bases from V and 8 bases from J, leaving 18 bases between. Germline CDR1 is SGDLS and CDR2 is YYNGEE. DNA for the CDR3: TGTGCCAGCAGCGTAGCTGGGGCAGGGTCGATGGATGAGCAGTTCTTC. It specifies CASSVAGAGSMDEQFF.

The gene calls are TRBV7-2 and TRBJ2-3, with a weak D call TRBD1 (6 bases). In germline, CDR1 is SGHTA, CDR2 FQGNSA. Trimming left V 5 bases short and J 1 base short, with 13 bases between. CDR3 length: 15 residues. Written as DNA, the CDR3 is TGTGCCAGCAGCGAACAGGGTTTGGGCACAGATACGCAGTATTTT. The encoded protein is CASSEQGLGTDTQYF.

V usage is TRBV10-3 and J usage is TRBJ2-3, with 11 bases identical to TRBD2. V gave up 4 bases and J gave up 1 base; unmatched junction bases: 1. Germline lookup yields CDR1 ENHRY and CDR2 SYGVKD. The CDR3 has 15 amino acids. The CDR3: CAISGGLAGTDTQYF. CDR3 DNA sequence: TGTGCCATCAGTGGGGGACTAGCGGGCACAGATACGCAGTATTTT.

V is TRBV3-1 (or the pseudogene TRBV3-2) and J is TRBJ1-5; a possible D gene is TRBD1 (5 bases). Germline V gene data show CDR1 as LGHDT and CDR2 as YNNKEL (reference sequence). The CDR3 runs to 15 residues. Deletions cut 3 bases from V and 4 bases from J, with 13 bases between. CDR3 loop: CASSQTGTANQPQHF. The CDR3 nucleotides read TGTGCCAGCAGCCAGACCGGGACTGCAAATCAGCCCCAGCATTTT.

The chain recombines TRBV28 with TRBJ1-2; weak D call: TRBD1 (5 bases). The germline V gene encodes CDR1 MDHEN and CDR2 SYDVKM. CDR3 length equals 12 residues. V shed 7 bases and J shed 7 bases, with 13 bases lying between them. CDR3 bases: TGTGCCAGCAACTCAGGGATTTTTGGCTACACCTTC. Encoded protein: CASNSGIFGYTF.

V gene TRBV19 combines with J gene TRBJ1-6; D not resolved. V shed 5 bases and J shed 6 bases, with 14 bases lying between them. Germline assignment: CDR1 LNHDA and CDR2 SQIVND (reference sequence). This CDR3 is 15 amino acids long. The CDR3 loop is CASSARDPTNSPLHF. Written as DNA, the CDR3 is TGTGCCAGTAGTGCCCGGGATCCAACTAATTCACCCCTCCACTTT.

This rearrangement joins TRBV5-1 to TRBJ2-7; possible D gene TRBD1, 5 bases. CDR1 is SGHRS, CDR2 YFSETQ, per germline. This CDR3 is built from 15 residues. The V end lost 4 bases, the J end lost 0 bases, and 14 bases lay between the germline ends. CDR3 sequence: CASSERQISSYEQYF. The CDR3 region has the DNA TGCGCCAGCAGCGAACGACAGATCAGCTCCTACGAGCAGTACTTC.

This chain joins TRBV3-1 (or the pseudogene TRBV3-2) and TRBJ2-1; TRBD2 matches at 9 bases. V dropped 6 bases and J dropped 8; count of bases not matched to a gene: 20. This CDR3 is 18 amino acids long. CDR1 and CDR2 from the germline V gene are LGHDT and YNNKEL (reference sequence). In nucleotides, the CDR3 is TGTGCCAGCAGACCGAAAGCGGGGGGACCCGCCCGGGTGGATGAGCAGTTCTTC. Protein sequence: CASRPKAGGPARVDEQFF.

This clone was picked up a small number of times. The chain employs TRBV4-1 and TRBJ1-1, with a weak D call TRBD1 (6 bases). Germline V lookup: CDR1 MGHRA, CDR2 YSYEKL. CDR3 length equals 17 residues. V shed 3 bases and J shed 6 bases, with 23 bases lying between them. CDR3 in DNA: TGCGCCAGCAGCCACTCAGGAGGTACAGGGTTTCTATCTGAAGCTTTCTTT. Protein: CASSHSGGTGFLSEAFF.

The chain combines TRBV4-3 with TRBJ1-2, with a weak D call TRBD1 (5 bases). V was cut by 0 bases and J by 2 bases, with 10 bases left in between. CDR1 is LGHNA, CDR2 YSLEER, per germline. There are 15 residues in the CDR3. This chain's CDR3 is CASSQEGAGNYGYTF. DNA of the CDR3: TGCGCCAGCAGCCAAGAAGGGGCAGGGAACTATGGCTACACCTTC.

This clone was detected a few times. V usage is TRBV19 and J usage is TRBJ1-1, with D possibly being TRBD1 (5 bases). V lost 4 bases, J lost 1 base, and 10 bases lay in between. This CDR3 contains 14 residues. Germline V gene lookup returns CDR1 LNHDA and CDR2 SQIVND (reference sequence). The CDR3 reads CASSTLTGNTEAFF. Here the CDR3 DNA reads TGTGCCAGTAGTACCCTAACAGGGAACACTGAAGCTTTCTTT.

V gene TRBV2 combines with J gene TRBJ1-1; D remains ambiguous. Trimming removed 6 bases from V and 6 bases from J, with 11 bases in between. Germline lookup yields CDR1 SNHLY and CDR2 FYNNEI. The CDR3 loop spans 12 amino acids. As DNA, the CDR3 is TGTGCCAGCAGGGCCGACATCTCTGAAGCTTTCTTT. Encoded protein: CASRADISEAFF.

The chain has TRBV7-2 and TRBJ1-1, with a possible D match to TRBD1 (6 bases). The germline CDR1 and CDR2 sequences are SGHTA and FQGNSA. The CDR3 has 14 amino acids. Trimming removed 4 bases from V and 4 bases from J, with 13 bases in between. The CDR3 here is CASSSTGGGTEAFF. In DNA form, the CDR3 reads TGTGCCAGCAGCTCGACAGGTGGGGGCACTGAAGCTTTCTTT.

The CDR3 DNA is TGTGCCAGCAGCAACACCAGGGGGTCAGTCACCGGGGAGCTGTTTTTT. Translating gives CASSNTRGSVTGELFF. The chain employs TRBV9 and TRBJ2-2; the match to TRBD1 covers 7 bases. The length of the CDR3 is 16 residues. V lost 4 bases to trimming and J lost 4 bases; unmatched junction nucleotides: 10. Per the germline V gene, CDR1 is SGDLS and CDR2 is YYNGEE.

The chain joins TRBV6-5 to TRBJ1-6, with a tentative D call TRBD1 (6 bases). The germline V gene encodes CDR1 MNHEY and CDR2 SVGAGI. CDR3 size: 15 residues. V lost 3 bases to trimming and J lost 7 bases, with 13 bases between them. CDR3 in amino acids: CASSYQMTGNSPLHF. In DNA, the CDR3 is TGTGCCAGCAGTTATCAGATGACAGGCAATTCACCCCTCCACTTT.

The chain is built from TRBV7-6 and TRBJ2-7, with 11 bases that match TRBD1. CDR3 length: 15 amino acids. In germline, CDR1 is SGHVS, CDR2 FNYEAQ. V lost 4 bases, J lost 4 bases, and 6 bases stayed unmatched. This CDR3 is CASSYRTGGGYEQYF. The CDR3 DNA reads as TGTGCCAGCAGCTACCGGACAGGGGGCGGGTACGAGCAGTACTTC. The variable domain in full, with the rest retrieved from reference TRBV7-6 and TRBJ2-7, is GAGVSQSPRYKVTKRGQDVALRCDPISGHVSLYWYRQALGQGPEFLTYFNYEAQQDKSGLPNDRFSAERPEGSISTLTIQRTEQRDSAMYRCASSYRTGGGYEQYFGPGTRLTVT.

This clone came up once. The chain combines TRBV27 with TRBJ1-6; maybe TRBD1 (5 bases). Trimming pared 5 bases from V and 4 bases from J, leaving 15 bases between. The CDR3 has 16 amino acids. Per the germline V gene, CDR1 is MNHEY and CDR2 is SMNVEV (reference sequence). CDR3 bases: TGTGCCAGCAGTCCCAGCAGGGACTCTTATAATTCACCCCTCCACTTT. It is translated as CASSPSRDSYNSPLHF.

This clone has only one observation. V gene TRBV21-1 combines with J gene TRBJ2-7; the tabulated D call, TRBD1, remains unverified against the DNA. TRBV21-1 is reported as a pseudogene. The CDR3 consists of 15 residues. CDR3 bases: TGTGCCAGCAGCGCCCGCCTAAGGCAGGACAACGAGCAGTACTTC. It is translated as CASSARLRQDNEQYF.